This TCR beta chain was recovered during a study of tumor-infiltrating lymphocytes in oesophageal squamous cell carcinoma (dated by TCRdb to 2016 to 2017). V loses 5 bases, J loses 1 base, and the germline ends lie 25 bases apart. The CDR3, from cysteine to phenylalanine, totals 19 residues. The retained sequence is limited to the CDR3, 57 bases, with the frame set at the first base. Via the germline V gene, CDR1 is MDHEN and CDR2 SYDVKM. Comment on this clonotype: The target of this receptor is not known. No base-level quality is on record; no much larger clone is a single base apart.

The library was built by means of PCR. This sample was sequenced with an Illumina HiSeq 2000. TCRdb applied fastp at Q25 and MiXCR to the public reads, then kept only in-frame beta chains. A single entry per CDR3 protein holds the most common genes and DNA from its merged rows. Within this sample are 14,000 or so distinct CDR3 sequences, with less than 60% of them counted one time only. 11% to 15% of the sample goes to the ten largest clones. The origin of this receptor is a male donor with esophageal squamous cell carcinoma. The chain was built from TRBV28 and TRBJ2-3; TRBD2 is perhaps the D gene, given 6 matching bases. The source material was blood. The CDR3 here reads CASSVFDGPSSDRTDTQYF. At the DNA level, the sequence is TGTGCCAGCAGTGTTTTTGACGGTCCTTCTAGCGACCGCACAGATACGCAGTATTTT.